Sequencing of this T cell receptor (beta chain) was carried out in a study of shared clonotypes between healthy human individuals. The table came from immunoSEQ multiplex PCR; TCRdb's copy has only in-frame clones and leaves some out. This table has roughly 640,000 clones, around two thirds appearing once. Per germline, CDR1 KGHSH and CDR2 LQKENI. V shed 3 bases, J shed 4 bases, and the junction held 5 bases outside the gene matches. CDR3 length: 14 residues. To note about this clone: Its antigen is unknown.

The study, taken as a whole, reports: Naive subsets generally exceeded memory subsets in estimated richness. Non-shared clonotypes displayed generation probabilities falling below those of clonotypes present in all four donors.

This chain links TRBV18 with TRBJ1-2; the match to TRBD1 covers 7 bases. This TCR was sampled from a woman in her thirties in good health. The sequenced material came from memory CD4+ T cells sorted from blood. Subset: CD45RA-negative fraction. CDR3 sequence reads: CASSPLGTAYGYTF. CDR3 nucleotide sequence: TGTGCCAGCTCACCCCTTGGGACAGCCTATGGCTACACCTTC.